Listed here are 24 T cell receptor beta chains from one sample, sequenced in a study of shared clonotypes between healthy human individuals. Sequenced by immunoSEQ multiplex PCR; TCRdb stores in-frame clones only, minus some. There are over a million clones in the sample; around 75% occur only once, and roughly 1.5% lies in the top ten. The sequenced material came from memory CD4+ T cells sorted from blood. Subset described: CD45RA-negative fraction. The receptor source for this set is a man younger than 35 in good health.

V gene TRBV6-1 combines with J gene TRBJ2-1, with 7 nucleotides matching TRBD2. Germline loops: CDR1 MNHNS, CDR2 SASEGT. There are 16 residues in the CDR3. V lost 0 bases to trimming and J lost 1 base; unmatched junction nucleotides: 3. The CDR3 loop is CASSEAREGSYNEQFF. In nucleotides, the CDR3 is TGTGCCAGCAGTGAAGCGAGGGAGGGGTCCTACAATGAGCAGTTCTTC.

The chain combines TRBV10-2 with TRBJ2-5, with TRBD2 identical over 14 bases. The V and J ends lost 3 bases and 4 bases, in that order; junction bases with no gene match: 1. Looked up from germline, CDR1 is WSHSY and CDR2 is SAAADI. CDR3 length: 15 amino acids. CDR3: CASSEGLAGGETQYF. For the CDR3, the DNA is TGCGCCAGCAGTGAAGGACTAGCGGGAGGAGAGACCCAGTACTTC.

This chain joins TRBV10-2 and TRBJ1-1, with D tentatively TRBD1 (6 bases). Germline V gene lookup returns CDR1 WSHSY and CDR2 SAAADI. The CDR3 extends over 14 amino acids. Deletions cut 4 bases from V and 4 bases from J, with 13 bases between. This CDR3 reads CASSAMTGGTEAFF. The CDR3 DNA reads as TGCGCCAGCAGTGCCATGACAGGCGGCACTGAAGCTTTCTTT.

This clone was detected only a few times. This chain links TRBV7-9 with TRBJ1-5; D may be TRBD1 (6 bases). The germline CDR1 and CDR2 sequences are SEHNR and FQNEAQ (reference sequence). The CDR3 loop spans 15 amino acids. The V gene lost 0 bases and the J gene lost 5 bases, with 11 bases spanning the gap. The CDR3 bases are TGTGCCAGCAGCTTAGCGGCGACAGGCCATCAGCCCCAGCATTTT. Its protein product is CASSLAATGHQPQHF.

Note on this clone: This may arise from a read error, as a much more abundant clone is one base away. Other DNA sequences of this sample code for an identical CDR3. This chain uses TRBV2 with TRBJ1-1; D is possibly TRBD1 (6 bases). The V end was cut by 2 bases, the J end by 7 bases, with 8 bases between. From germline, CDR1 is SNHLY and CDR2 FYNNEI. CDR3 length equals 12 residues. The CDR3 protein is CASSEQGIEAFF. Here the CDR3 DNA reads TGTGCCAGCAGTGAACAGGGGATTGAAGCTTTCTTT.

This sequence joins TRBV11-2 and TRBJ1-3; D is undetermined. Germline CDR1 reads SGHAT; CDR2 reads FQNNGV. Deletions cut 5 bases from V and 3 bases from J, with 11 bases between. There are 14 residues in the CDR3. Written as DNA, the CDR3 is TGTGCCAGCAGCCTGGGGATCTATGGAAACACCATATATTTT. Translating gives CASSLGIYGNTIYF.

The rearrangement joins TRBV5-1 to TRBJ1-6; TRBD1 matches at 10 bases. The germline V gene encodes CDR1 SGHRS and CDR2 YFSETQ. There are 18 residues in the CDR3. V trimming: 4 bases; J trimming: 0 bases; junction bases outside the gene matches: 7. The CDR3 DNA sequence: TGCGCCAGCAGCCCGGGACAGGGGTTTACCTCCTATAATTCACCCCTCCACTTT. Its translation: CASSPGQGFTSYNSPLHF.

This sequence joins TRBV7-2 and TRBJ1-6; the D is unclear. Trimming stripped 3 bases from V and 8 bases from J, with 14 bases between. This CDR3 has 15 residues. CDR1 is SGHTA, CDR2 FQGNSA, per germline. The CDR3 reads CASSFWAWTDSPLHF. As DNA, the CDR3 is TGTGCCAGCAGCTTCTGGGCGTGGACGGATTCACCCCTCCACTTT.

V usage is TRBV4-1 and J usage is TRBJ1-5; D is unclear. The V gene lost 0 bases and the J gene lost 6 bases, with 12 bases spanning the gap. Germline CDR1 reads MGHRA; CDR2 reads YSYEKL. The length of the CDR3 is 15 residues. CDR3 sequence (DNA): TGCGCCAGCAGCCAAGACGGGAGAGGGAGTCAGCCCCAGCATTTT. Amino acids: CASSQDGRGSQPQHF.

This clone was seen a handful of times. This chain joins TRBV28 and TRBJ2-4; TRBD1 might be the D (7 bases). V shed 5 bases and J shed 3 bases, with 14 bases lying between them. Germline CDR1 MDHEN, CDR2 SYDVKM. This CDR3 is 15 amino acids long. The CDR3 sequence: CASSENRGGKNIQYF. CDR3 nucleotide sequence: TGTGCCAGCAGTGAAAACAGGGGAGGCAAAAACATTCAGTACTTC. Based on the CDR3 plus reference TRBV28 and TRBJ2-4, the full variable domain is DVKVTQSSRYLVKRTGEKVFLECVQDMDHENMFWYRQDPGLGLRLIYFSYDVKMKEKGDIPEGYSVSREKKERFSLILESASTNQTSMYLCASSENRGGKNIQYFGAGTRLSVL.

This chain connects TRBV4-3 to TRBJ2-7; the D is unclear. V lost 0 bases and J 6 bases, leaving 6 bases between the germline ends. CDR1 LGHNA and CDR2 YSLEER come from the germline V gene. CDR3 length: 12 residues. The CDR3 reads CASSQDWGEQYF. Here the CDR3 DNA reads TGCGCCAGCAGCCAAGACTGGGGCGAGCAGTACTTC.

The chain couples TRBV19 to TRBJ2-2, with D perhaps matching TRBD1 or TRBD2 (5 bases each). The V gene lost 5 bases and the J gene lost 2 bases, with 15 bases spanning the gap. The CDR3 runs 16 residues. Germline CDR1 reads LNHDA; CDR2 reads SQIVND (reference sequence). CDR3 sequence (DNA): TGTGCCAGTAGTGGGGGAGACCCGATAAACACCGGGGAGCTGTTTTTT. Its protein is CASSGGDPINTGELFF.

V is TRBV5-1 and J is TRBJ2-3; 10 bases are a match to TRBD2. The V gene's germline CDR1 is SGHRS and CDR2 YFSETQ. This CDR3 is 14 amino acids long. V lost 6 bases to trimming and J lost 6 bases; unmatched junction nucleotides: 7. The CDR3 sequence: CASTSGGRLDTQYF. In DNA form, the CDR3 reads TGCGCCAGCACTAGCGGGGGCCGACTGGATACGCAGTATTTT.

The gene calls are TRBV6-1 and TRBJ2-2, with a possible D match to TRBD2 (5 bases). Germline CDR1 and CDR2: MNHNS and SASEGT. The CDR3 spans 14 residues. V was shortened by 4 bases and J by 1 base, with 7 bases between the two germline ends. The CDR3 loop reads CASSVLENTGELFF. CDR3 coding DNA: TGTGCCAGCAGTGTACTAGAGAACACCGGGGAGCTGTTTTTT.

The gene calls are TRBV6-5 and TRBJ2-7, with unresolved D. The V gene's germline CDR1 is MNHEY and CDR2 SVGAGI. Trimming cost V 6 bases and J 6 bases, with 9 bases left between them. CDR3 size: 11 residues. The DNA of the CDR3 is TGTGCCAGCAGGTCAGAGGCCGAGCAGTACTTC. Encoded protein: CASRSEAEQYF.

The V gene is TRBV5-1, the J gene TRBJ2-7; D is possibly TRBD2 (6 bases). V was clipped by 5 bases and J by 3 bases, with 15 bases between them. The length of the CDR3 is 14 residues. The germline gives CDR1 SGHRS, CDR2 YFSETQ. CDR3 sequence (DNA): TGCGCCAGCAGTCGCCGGGGAGGTAACTACGAGCAGTACTTC. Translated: CASSRRGGNYEQYF.

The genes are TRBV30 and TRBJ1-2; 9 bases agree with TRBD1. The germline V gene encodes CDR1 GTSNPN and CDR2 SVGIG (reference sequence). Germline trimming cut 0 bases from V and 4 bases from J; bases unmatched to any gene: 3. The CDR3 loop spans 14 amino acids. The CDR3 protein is CAWSVEGQGYGYTF. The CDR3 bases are TGTGCCTGGAGTGTAGAGGGACAGGGCTATGGCTACACCTTC.

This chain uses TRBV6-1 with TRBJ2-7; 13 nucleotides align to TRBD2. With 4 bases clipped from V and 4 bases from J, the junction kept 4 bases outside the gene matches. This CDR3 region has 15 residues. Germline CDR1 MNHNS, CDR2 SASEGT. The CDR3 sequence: CASSGTSGSLYEQYF. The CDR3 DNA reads TGTGCCAGCAGTGGGACTAGCGGGAGCTTGTACGAGCAGTACTTC.

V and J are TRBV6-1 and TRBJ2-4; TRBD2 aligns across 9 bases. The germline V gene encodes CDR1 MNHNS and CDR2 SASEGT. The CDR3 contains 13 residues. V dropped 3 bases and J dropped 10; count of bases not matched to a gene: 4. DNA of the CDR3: TGTGCCAGCAGTGATCTAGCGGGGTATATTCAGTACTTC. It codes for CASSDLAGYIQYF.

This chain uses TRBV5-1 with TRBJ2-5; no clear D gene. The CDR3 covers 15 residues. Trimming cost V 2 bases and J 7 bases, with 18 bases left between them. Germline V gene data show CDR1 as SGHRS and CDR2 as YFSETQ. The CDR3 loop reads CASSFRTGADGTQYF. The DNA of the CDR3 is TGCGCCAGCAGCTTCCGCACTGGAGCTGACGGGACCCAGTACTTC.

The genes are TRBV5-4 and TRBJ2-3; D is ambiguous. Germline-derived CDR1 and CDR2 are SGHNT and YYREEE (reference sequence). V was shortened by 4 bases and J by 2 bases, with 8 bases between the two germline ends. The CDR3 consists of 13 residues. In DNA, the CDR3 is TGTGCCAGCAGCCTCCCTGCCACAGATACGCAGTATTTT. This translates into CASSLPATDTQYF.

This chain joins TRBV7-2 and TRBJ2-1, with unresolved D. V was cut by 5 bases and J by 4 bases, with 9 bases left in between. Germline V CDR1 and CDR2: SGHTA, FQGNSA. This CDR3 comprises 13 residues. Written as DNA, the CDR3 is TGTGCCAGCAGCCCCGACTTTTACAATGAGCAGTTCTTC. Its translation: CASSPDFYNEQFF.

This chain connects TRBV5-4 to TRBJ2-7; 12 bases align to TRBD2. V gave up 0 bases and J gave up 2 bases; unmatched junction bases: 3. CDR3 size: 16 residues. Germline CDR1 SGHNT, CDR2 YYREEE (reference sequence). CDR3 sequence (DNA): TGTGCCAGCAGCTTGGGCGCTAGCGGGAGGGCCTACGAGCAGTACTTC. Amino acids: CASSLGASGRAYEQYF.

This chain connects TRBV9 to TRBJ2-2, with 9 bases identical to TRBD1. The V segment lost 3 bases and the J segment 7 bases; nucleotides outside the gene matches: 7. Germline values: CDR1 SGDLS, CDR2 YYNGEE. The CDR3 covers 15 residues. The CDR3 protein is CASSARDRANGELFF. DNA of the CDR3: TGTGCCAGCAGCGCCCGGGACAGGGCGAACGGGGAGCTGTTTTTT.